In its sample, the clone carrying this TCR beta chain was seen many times. Its antigen remains unidentified. It was RNA transcripts that yielded the amplified TCR beta CDR3 regions. The HTBI primer set served for first-round RT-PCR of the TCR CDR3. MiXCR, run by TCRdb on the multiplex PCR reads, gives a single entry per CDR3 protein. The data contain roughly 740,000 distinct CDR3 sequences, over 15% of them singletons. This record comes from a study of T cells in Graves' hyperthyroidism and ophthalmopathy. As for the study in general: Before treatment of any kind, peripheral blood was taken at initial diagnosis. Overall study results and limits: Model predictions of ophthalmopathy came a median approximately 6.2 months before onset.

The V end was cut by 3 bases, the J end by 8 bases, with 14 bases between. The CDR3 contains 13 residues. CDR1 GTSNPN and CDR2 SVGIG come from the germline V gene (reference sequence). Exclusion followed for patients with uncontrolled infection, other autoimmune disease, pregnancy or lactation. Diagnosis rested on symptoms, serum thyroxine and TRAb, thyroid ultrasound, and orbital computed tomography. Sample: blood. The TCR comes from a man between 18 and 35 years old with Graves' hyperthyroidism. The chain carries TRBV30 and TRBJ2-1, with D possibly TRBD1 on 6 matching bases. DNA of the CDR3: TGTGCCTGGAGCGACCAGGGGATTGATGAGCAGTTCTTC. It specifies CAWSDQGIDEQFF.